Following are 9 T cell receptor beta chains from one sample sequenced in a study of blood T cell repertoires in COVID-19. Assay: immunoSEQ multiplex PCR; the TCRdb copy retains only in-frame clones and omits some. The repertoire has around 150,000 clones, approximately 95% of them found once; the top ten carry roughly 2%. Source material: peripheral blood. These receptor sequences come from a woman aged 55-69 years with COVID-19, enrolled during active disease.

V gene TRBV6-2 or TRBV6-3 combines with J gene TRBJ2-7, with a possible D match to TRBD1 (5 bases). The CDR3 is 15 residues long. Germline CDR1 and CDR2: MNHEY and SVGEGT. V was clipped by 4 bases and J by 2 bases, with 15 bases between them. The CDR3: CASSSHSDTTYEQYF. CDR3 DNA sequence: TGTGCCAGCAGTTCCCACTCGGACACGACCTACGAGCAGTACTTC.

This clone showed up just once. The chain uses TRBV6-5 and TRBJ1-5; D perhaps matches TRBD1 (6 bases). Germline lookup yields CDR1 MNHEY and CDR2 SVGAGI. V shed 5 bases and J shed 4 bases, with 9 bases lying between them. The CDR3 has 13 residues. CDR3 nucleotide sequence: TGTGCCAGCAGTCCGGACAGAAATCAGCCCCAGCATTTT. It yields the protein CASSPDRNQPQHF.

The gene calls are TRBV20-1 and TRBJ1-2, with a tentative D call TRBD1 (6 bases). Germline CDR1 DFQATT, CDR2 SNEGSKA (reference sequence). V was shortened by 6 bases and J by 1 base, with 6 bases between the two germline ends. This CDR3 is built from 11 residues. Here the CDR3 DNA reads TGCAGTGCAGGGGGTAACTATGGCTACACCTTC. It encodes CSAGGNYGYTF.

The rearrangement joins TRBV7-9 to TRBJ1-6, with TRBD1 matching 8 bases. V was pared by 3 bases and J by 4 bases, with 8 bases of the junction left unmatched. The germline CDR1 and CDR2 sequences are SEHNR and FQNEAQ (reference sequence). The CDR3 loop spans 17 amino acids. In nucleotides, the CDR3 is TGTGCCAGCAGCTTGGGCTCAGGGGGCGGTTATAATTCACCCCTCCACTTT. Protein: CASSLGSGGGYNSPLHF.

V and J are TRBV7-2 and TRBJ1-2; unclear D gene. The V gene lost 7 bases and the J gene lost 4 bases, with 16 bases spanning the gap. This CDR3 comprises 14 residues. The germline CDR1 and CDR2 sequences are SGHTA and FQGNSA. Here the CDR3 reads CASTPMGRGYGYTF. CDR3 DNA: TGTGCCAGCACCCCGATGGGTCGAGGCTATGGCTACACCTTC.

The rearrangement joins TRBV9 to TRBJ2-5; tentative D call: TRBD2 (5 bases). Germline V gene data show CDR1 as SGDLS and CDR2 as YYNGEE. V lost 0 bases, J lost 1 base, and 7 bases lay in between. This CDR3 contains 14 residues. The CDR3 reads CASSVGLAQETQYF. CDR3 nucleotides: TGTGCCAGCAGCGTAGGCCTAGCCCAAGAGACCCAGTACTTC.

The chain carries TRBV21-1 and TRBJ2-5; TRBD1 is the table's D call and was not checked against the DNA. TRBV21-1 counts as a pseudogene. The CDR3 spans 14 residues. The CDR3 DNA follows: TGTGCCAGCAGCAAAGCGGGACAGCAAGAGACCCAGTACTTC. This codes for CASSKAGQQETQYF.

This sequence joins TRBV5-6 and TRBJ1-3; possibly TRBD1 for D (5 bases). Germline V gene sequence: CDR1 SGHDT, CDR2 YYEEEE. The CDR3 has 14 residues. Trimming shortened V by 0 bases and J by 7 bases, and 11 bases separated the two germline ends. CDR3 protein: CASSLVGPLNTIYF. Here the CDR3 DNA reads TGTGCCAGCAGCTTGGTGGGGCCGCTGAACACCATATATTTT. Combining the CDR3 with reference TRBV5-6 and TRBJ1-3 gives the whole variable domain DAGVTQSPTHLIKTRGQQVTLRCSPKSGHDTVSWYQQALGQGPQFIFQYYEEEERQRGNFPDRFSGHQFPNYSSELNVNALLLGDSALYLCASSLVGPLNTIYFGEGSWLTVV.

This sequence joins TRBV6-5 and TRBJ2-1; D might be TRBD1 (6 bases). Germline V gene data show CDR1 as MNHEY and CDR2 as SVGAGI. CDR3 length: 13 residues. Trimming pared 10 bases from V and 3 bases from J, leaving 13 bases between. The CDR3 is CATKQGLYNEQFF. In DNA, the CDR3 is TGTGCCACCAAGCAGGGGCTCTACAATGAGCAGTTCTTC.